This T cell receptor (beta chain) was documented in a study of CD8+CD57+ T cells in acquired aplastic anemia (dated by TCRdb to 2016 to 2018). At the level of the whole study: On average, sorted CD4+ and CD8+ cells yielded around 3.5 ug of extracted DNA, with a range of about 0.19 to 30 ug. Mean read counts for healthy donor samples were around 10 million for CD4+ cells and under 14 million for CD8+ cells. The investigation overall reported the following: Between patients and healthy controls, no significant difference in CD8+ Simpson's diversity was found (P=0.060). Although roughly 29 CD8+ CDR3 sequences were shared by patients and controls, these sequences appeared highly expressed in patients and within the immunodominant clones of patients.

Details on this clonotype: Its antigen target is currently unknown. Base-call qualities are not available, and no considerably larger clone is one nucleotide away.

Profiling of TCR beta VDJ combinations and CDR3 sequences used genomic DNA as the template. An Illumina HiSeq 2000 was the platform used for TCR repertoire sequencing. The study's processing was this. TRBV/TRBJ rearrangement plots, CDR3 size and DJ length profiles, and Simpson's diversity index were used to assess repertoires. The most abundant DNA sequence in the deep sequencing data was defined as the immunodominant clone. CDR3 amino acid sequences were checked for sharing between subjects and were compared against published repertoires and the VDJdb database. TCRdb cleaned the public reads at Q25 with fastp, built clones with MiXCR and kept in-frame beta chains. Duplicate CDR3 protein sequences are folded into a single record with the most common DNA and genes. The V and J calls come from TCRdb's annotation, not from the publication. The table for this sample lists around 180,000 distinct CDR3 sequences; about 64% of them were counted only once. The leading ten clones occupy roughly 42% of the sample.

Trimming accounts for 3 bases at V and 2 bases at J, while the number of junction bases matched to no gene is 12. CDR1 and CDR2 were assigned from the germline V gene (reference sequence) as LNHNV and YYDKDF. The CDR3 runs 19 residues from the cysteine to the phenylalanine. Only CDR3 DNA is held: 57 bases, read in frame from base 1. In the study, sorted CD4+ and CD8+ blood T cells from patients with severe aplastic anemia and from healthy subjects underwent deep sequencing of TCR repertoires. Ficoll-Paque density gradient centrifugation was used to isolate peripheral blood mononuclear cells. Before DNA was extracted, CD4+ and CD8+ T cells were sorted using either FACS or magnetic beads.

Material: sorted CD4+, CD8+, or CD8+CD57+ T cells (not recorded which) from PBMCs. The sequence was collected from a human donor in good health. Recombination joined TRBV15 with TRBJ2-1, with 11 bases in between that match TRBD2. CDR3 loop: CATSSLVFSGLAAYNEQFF. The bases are TGTGCCACCAGCAGCTTAGTTTTTTCGGGACTAGCGGCCTACAATGAGCAGTTCTTC.